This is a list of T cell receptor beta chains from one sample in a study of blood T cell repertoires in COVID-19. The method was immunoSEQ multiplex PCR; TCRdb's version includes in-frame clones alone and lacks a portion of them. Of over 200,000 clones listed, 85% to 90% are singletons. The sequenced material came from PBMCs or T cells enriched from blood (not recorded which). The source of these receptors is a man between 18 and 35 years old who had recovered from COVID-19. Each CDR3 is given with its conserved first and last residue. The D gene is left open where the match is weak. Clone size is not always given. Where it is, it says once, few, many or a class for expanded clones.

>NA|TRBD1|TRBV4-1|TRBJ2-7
CASSQDTGGNSYEQYF
TGCGCCAGCAGCCAAGATACAGGGGGAAACTCCTACGAGCAGTACTTC
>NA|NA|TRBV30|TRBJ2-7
CACYREFYEQYF
TGTGCCTGTTACAGGGAGTTCTACGAGCAGTACTTC
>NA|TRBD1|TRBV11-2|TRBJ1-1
CASSLDLPWDRGTEAFF
TGTGCCAGCAGCTTAGACCTTCCGTGGGACAGGGGGACTGAAGCTTTCTTT
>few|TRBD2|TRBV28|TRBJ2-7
CASSLLASGRTEQYF
TGTGCCAGCAGTTTGCTGGCTAGCGGGAGAACCGAGCAGTACTTC
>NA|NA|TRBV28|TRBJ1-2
CASSLLSTGTTPNYGYTF
TGTGCCAGCAGTTTATTATCGACCGGGACAACTCCTAACTATGGCTACACCTTC
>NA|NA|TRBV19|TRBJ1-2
CASRGAALYGYTF
TGTGCCAGTAGAGGAGCAGCCCTCTATGGCTACACCTTC
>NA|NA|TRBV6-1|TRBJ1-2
CASSEGPSGGYGYTF
TGTGCCAGCAGTGAAGGTCCATCGGGGGGTTACGGCTACACCTTC
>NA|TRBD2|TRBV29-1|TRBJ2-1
CSAESRTSGSIEQFF
TGCAGCGCGGAATCCCGGACTAGCGGGAGTATTGAGCAGTTCTTC
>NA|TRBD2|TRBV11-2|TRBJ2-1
CASSLGRGGSYNEQFF
TGTGCCAGCAGCTTAGGCCGGGGGGGCTCTTACAATGAGCAGTTCTTC
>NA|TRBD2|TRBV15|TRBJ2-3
CATSRGDGGGRTDTQYF
TGTGCCACCAGCAGAGGTGATGGCGGGGGACGCACAGATACGCAGTATTTT
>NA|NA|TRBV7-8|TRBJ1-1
CASSLVTRLLNTEAFF
TGTGCCAGCAGCTTAGTTACCCGGTTGCTAAACACTGAAGCTTTCTTT
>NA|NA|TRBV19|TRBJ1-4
CASTPGVLEKLFF
TGTGCCAGTACTCCGGGAGTCCTAGAAAAACTGTTTTTT
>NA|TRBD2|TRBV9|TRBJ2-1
CASSVGSSGAVGSYNEQFF
TGTGCCAGCAGCGTAGGTTCTAGCGGGGCAGTCGGCTCCTACAATGAGCAGTTCTTC
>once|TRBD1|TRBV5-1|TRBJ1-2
CASSPLGVGQVGANYGYTF
TGCGCCAGCAGCCCGCTGGGGGTTGGACAGGTGGGAGCTAACTATGGCTACACCTTC
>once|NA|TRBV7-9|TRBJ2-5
CASSSQETQYF
TGTGCCAGCAGCTCCCAGGAGACCCAGTACTTC
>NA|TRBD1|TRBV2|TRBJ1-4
CASRDPGTGTEKLFF
TGTGCCAGCAGAGACCCCGGGACAGGGACCGAAAAACTGTTTTTT
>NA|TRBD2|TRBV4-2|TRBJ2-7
CASSLSTGTSGYEQYF
TGTGCCAGCAGCCTTTCGACCGGGACTAGCGGTTACGAGCAGTACTTC
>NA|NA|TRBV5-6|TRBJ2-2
CASSPENPGELFF
TGTGCCAGCAGTCCGGAGAATCCCGGGGAGCTGTTTTTT
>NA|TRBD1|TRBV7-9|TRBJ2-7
CASSLRDRSYEQYF
TGTGCCAGCAGCCTCCGGGACAGGTCCTACGAGCAGTACTTC
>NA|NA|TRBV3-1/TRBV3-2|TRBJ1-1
CASSQLQGGTEAFF
TGTGCCAGCAGCCAATTACAGGGCGGCACTGAAGCTTTCTTT
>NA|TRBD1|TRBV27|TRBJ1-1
CASSIGTGAEAFF
TGTGCCAGCAGTATAGGGACAGGGGCTGAAGCTTTCTTT
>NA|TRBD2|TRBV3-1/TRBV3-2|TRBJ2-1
CASSRGSGLAGGRNEQFF
TGTGCCAGCAGCCGGGGTTCAGGACTAGCGGGAGGCAGGAATGAGCAGTTCTTC
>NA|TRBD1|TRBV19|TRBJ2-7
CASSGQGASEQYF
TGTGCCAGTAGCGGACAGGGGGCTAGCGAGCAGTACTTC
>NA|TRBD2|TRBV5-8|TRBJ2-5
CASWTSGREETQYF
TGTGCCAGCTGGACTAGCGGGAGGGAAGAGACCCAGTACTTC
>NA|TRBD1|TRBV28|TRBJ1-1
CASSTWDRGRMNTEAFF
TGTGCCAGCAGTACCTGGGACAGGGGGCGGATGAACACTGAAGCTTTCTTT
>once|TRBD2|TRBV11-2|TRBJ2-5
CASSLGLAGETQYF
TGTGCCAGCAGCTTAGGACTAGCAGGGGAGACCCAGTACTTC
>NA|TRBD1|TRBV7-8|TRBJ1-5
CASSHGQGAGQPQHF
TGTGCCAGCAGCCACGGACAGGGGGCCGGCCAGCCCCAGCATTTT
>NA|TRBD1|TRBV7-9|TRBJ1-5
CASSPTGDDQPQHF
TGTGCCAGCAGCCCTACAGGGGATGATCAGCCCCAGCATTTT
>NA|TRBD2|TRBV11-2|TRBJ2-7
CASSITSGRAGEQYF
TGTGCCAGCAGCATTACTAGCGGGAGGGCGGGCGAGCAGTACTTC
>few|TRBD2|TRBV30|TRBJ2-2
CAWRPRLAGGPNTGELFF
TGTGCCTGGAGGCCGCGGCTAGCGGGGGGTCCGAACACCGGGGAGCTGTTTTTT
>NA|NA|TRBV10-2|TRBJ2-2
CATPFSTGELFF
TGCGCCACCCCTTTTAGTACCGGGGAGCTGTTTTTT
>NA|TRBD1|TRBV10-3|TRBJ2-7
CAISDGQGADLTQYF
TGTGCCATCAGTGATGGGCAGGGGGCTGACCTTACCCAGTACTTC
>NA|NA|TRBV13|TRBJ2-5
CASSLSRSQTQYF
TGTGCCAGCAGCTTATCCAGATCGCAGACCCAGTACTTC
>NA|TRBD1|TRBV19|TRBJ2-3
CASSGQGAGDTQYF
TGTGCCAGCAGTGGACAGGGGGCAGGAGATACGCAGTATTTT
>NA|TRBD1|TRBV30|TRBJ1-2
CAWSWGQGAFYGYTF
TGTGCCTGGAGTTGGGGACAGGGGGCATTCTATGGCTACACCTTC
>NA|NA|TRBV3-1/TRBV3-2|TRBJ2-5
CASSQEGAEETQYF
TGTGCCAGCAGCCAAGAAGGGGCAGAGGAGACCCAGTACTTC
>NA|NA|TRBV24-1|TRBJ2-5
CATSDFHSQETQYF
TGTGCCACCAGTGATTTTCACAGCCAAGAGACCCAGTACTTC
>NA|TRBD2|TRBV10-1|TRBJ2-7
CASSRPSGRLYYEQYF
TGCGCCAGCAGTAGGCCTAGCGGGAGACTTTACTACGAGCAGTACTTC
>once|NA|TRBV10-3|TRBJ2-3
CAISEPARDTQYF
TGTGCCATCAGTGAGCCCGCCAGGGATACGCAGTATTTT
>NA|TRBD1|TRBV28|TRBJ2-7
CASSHYGTGAYEQYF
TGTGCCAGCAGCCACTATGGGACAGGGGCCTACGAGCAGTACTTC
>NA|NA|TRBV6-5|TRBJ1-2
CASRPPIGDRYGYTF
TGTGCCAGCAGACCCCCTATCGGGGATCGGTATGGCTACACCTTC
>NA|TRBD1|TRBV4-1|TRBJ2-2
CASSQATGPGELFF
TGCGCCAGCAGCCAAGCGACAGGGCCCGGGGAGCTGTTTTTT
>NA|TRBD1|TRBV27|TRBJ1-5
CASSPLDREDQPQHF
TGTGCCAGCAGCCCGTTGGACAGGGAAGATCAGCCCCAGCATTTT
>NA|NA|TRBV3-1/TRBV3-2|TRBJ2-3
CASSPGIDTQYF
TGTGCCAGCAGCCCAGGGATAGATACGCAGTATTTT
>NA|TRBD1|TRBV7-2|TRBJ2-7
CASSRDREYEQYF
TGTGCCAGCAGCCGGGACAGAGAATACGAGCAGTACTTC
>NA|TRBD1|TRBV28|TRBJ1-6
CASSLGQGWSPLHF
TGTGCCAGCAGTTTAGGACAGGGTTGGTCACCCCTCCACTTT
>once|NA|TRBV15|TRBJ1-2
CATSRDPGSLNTVDYGYTF
TGTGCCACCAGCAGAGATCCGGGGTCGCTGAACACGGTGGACTATGGCTACACCTTC
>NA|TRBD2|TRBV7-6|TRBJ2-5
CASSSPGTSFRVQEMETQYF
TGTGCCAGCAGCTCCCCCGGGACTAGCTTTCGGGTTCAGGAAATGGAGACCCAGTACTTC
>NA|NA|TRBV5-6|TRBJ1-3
CASSLAWGGPGNTIYF
TGTGCCAGCAGCTTGGCGTGGGGGGGCCCTGGAAACACCATATATTTT
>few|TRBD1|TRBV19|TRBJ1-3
CASRRQGGNTIYF
TGTGCCAGTAGGCGACAGGGTGGAAACACCATATATTTT
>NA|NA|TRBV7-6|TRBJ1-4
CASSEGSETNEKLFF
TGTGCCAGCAGCGAAGGAAGCGAGACTAATGAAAAACTGTTTTTT
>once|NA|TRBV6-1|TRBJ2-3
CASSELAWQGGTDTQYF
TGTGCCAGCAGTGAATTAGCCTGGCAGGGTGGCACAGATACGCAGTATTTT
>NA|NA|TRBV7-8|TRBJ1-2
CASSLASKANYGYTF
TGTGCCAGCAGCTTAGCAAGCAAAGCTAACTATGGCTACACCTTC
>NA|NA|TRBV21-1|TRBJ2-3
CASSPFLAGENTDTQYF
TGTGCCAGCAGTCCTTTTCTAGCGGGAGAGAACACAGATACGCAGTATTTT
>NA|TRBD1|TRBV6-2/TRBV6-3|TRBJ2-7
CASSQDRYEQYF
TGTGCCAGCAGTCAGGACAGGTACGAGCAGTACTTC